Following are 7 T cell receptor beta chains from one sample sequenced in a study of shared clonotypes between healthy human individuals. Clones were sequenced by immunoSEQ multiplex PCR, and TCRdb holds only the in-frame ones, with some missing. The sample includes 450,000 to 500,000 clones, around 79% of them seen just once. What was sequenced was PBMCs. The origin of the receptors is a middle-aged woman in good health. Some clones in this sample may be carry-over from other donors' samples.

This clone was detected only a few times. The gene calls are TRBV6-5 and TRBJ1-1, with D perhaps TRBD1 (5 bases). Germline V gene sequence: CDR1 MNHEY, CDR2 SVGAGI. This CDR3 is 15 amino acids long. V lost 0 bases, J lost 5 bases, and 13 bases lay in between. The CDR3 sequence: CASSYSTRVGTEAFF. The CDR3 bases are TGTGCCAGCAGTTACTCGACCAGGGTCGGAACTGAAGCTTTCTTT.

This chain connects TRBV28 to TRBJ2-7; TRBD1 is a possible D gene (7 bases). V shed 5 bases and J shed 4 bases, with 15 bases lying between them. The CDR3 has 14 residues. Germline assignment: CDR1 MDHEN and CDR2 SYDVKM. CDR3 nucleotide sequence: TGTGCCAGCAGTGGCGGGGACAGACCTTACGAGCAGTACTTC. Translating gives CASSGGDRPYEQYF.

The chain links TRBV4-1 to TRBJ2-7; D not resolved. CDR3 size: 16 residues. Per germline, CDR1 MGHRA and CDR2 YSYEKL. Deletions cut 3 bases from V and 3 bases from J, with 18 bases between. The CDR3 loop reads CASSQASGRMNYEQYF. CDR3 bases: TGCGCCAGCAGCCAGGCTTCAGGCAGGATGAACTACGAGCAGTACTTC.

This sequence joins TRBV7-6 and TRBJ2-3; 11 bases are a match to TRBD2. Germline CDR1 is SGHVS and CDR2 is FNYEAQ. The junction had 8 bases not matched to a gene; V was cut back by 1 base and J by 8 bases. This CDR3 contains 16 residues. The CDR3 reads CASSLDTSGSGLTQYF. For the CDR3, the DNA is TGTGCCAGCAGCTTAGATACTAGCGGGAGCGGACTTACGCAGTATTTT.

This chain joins TRBV10-3 and TRBJ2-1; 8 nucleotides align to TRBD2. Germline V CDR1 and CDR2: ENHRY, SYGVKD. The CDR3 extends over 14 amino acids. With 11 bases clipped from V and 4 bases from J, the junction kept 10 bases outside the gene matches. CDR3 nucleotides: TGTGCCGTATCCGGGACTAGTCCTTACAATGAGCAGTTCTTC. Protein: CAVSGTSPYNEQFF.

This clone was seen a few times. The rearrangement uses TRBV28 and TRBJ2-4; D ambiguous. V was cut by 2 bases and J by 0 bases, with 11 bases left in between. CDR1 MDHEN and CDR2 SYDVKM come from the germline V gene. The CDR3 is 16 residues long. The CDR3 sequence: CASSLVADLAKNIQYF. Here the CDR3 DNA reads TGTGCCAGCAGTTTAGTGGCCGACCTAGCCAAAAACATTCAGTACTTC. The whole variable domain, filled in from reference TRBV28 and TRBJ2-4, reads DVKVTQSSRYLVKRTGEKVFLECVQDMDHENMFWYRQDPGLGLRLIYFSYDVKMKEKGDIPEGYSVSREKKERFSLILESASTNQTSMYLCASSLVADLAKNIQYFGAGTRLSVL.

This sequence joins TRBV2 and TRBJ1-5; D uncertain. The V and J ends lost 3 bases and 6 bases respectively, with 21 bases between them. The V gene's germline CDR1 is SNHLY and CDR2 FYNNEI. CDR3 length: 17 amino acids. CDR3 amino acids: CASSDRRVDYGSQPQHF. The CDR3 nucleotides read TGTGCCAGCAGTGACCGAAGGGTTGACTACGGCAGTCAGCCCCAGCATTTT.